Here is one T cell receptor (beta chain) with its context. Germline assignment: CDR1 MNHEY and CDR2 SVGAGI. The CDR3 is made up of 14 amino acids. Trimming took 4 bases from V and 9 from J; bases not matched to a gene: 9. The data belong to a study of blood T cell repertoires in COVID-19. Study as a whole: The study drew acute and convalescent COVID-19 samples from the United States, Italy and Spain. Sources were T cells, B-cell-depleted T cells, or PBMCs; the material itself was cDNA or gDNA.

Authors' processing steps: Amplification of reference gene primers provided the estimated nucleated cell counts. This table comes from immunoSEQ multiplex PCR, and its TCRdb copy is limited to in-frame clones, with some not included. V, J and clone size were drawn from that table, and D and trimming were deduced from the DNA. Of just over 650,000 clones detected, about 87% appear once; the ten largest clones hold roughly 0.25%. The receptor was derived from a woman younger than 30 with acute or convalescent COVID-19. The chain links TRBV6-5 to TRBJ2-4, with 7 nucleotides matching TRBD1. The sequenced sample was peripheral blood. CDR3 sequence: CASSLGTDVGIQYF. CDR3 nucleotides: TGTGCCAGCAGTTTAGGGACAGATGTAGGCATTCAGTACTTC.